This TCR beta chain was captured by sequencing in a study of cytomegalovirus exposure and HLA in healthy donors. Profiled with immunoSEQ multiplex PCR; TCRdb holds only in-frame clones, not every one. The table lists roughly 330,000 clones, roughly 90% of them singletons. The sequence was collected from a woman in her twenties or thirties in good health and CMV-seropositive. Source material: PBMCs.

CDR3 sequence (DNA): TGTGCCAGCAAAGGAACGCGGGAGCAGTACTTC. This codes for CASKGTREQYF. The chain joins TRBV27 to TRBJ2-7; D uncertain. V was shortened by 7 bases and J by 7 bases, with 11 bases between the two germline ends. This CDR3 region has 11 residues. Germline V CDR1 and CDR2: MNHEY, SMNVEV (reference sequence).